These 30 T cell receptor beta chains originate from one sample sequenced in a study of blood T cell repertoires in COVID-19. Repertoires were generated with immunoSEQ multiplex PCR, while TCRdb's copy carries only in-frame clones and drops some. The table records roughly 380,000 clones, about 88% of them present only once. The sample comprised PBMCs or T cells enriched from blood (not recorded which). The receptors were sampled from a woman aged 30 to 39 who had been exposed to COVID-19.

CDR3 bases: TGTGCCAGCACAGGGCTCATGAACACTGAAGCTTTCTTT. Protein product: CASTGLMNTEAFF. The J gene is TRBJ1-1, the V gene TRBV28; possibly TRBD1 for D (5 bases). Between the trimmed V and J ends, which lost 7 bases and 0 bases, there was a span of 9 bases. The CDR3 covers 13 residues. Germline CDR1 reads MDHEN; CDR2 reads SYDVKM.

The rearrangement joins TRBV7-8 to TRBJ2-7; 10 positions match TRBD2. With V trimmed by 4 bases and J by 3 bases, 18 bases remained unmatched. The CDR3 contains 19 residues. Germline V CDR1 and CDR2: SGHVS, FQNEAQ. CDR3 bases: TGTGCCAGCAGCTCATCGGGACTAGCGCACGGGAGGAGTTTCTACGAGCAGTACTTC. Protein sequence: CASSSSGLAHGRSFYEQYF.

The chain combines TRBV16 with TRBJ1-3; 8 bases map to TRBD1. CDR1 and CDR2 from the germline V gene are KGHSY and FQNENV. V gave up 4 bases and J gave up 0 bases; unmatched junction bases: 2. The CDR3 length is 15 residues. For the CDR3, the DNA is TGTGCCAGCAGCCCAGACAGGGGCTCTGGAAACACCATATATTTT. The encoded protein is CASSPDRGSGNTIYF.

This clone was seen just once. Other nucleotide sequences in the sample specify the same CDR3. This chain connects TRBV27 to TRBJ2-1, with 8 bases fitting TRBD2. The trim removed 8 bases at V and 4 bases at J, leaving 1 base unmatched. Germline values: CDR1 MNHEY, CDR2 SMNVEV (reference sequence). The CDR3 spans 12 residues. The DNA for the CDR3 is TGTGCCAGCCGGGGGGGATACAATGAGCAGTTCTTC. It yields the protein CASRGGYNEQFF.

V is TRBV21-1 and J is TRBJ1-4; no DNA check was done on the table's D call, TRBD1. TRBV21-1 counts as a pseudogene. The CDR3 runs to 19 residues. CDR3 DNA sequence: TGTGCCAGCAGCAAAGCCGACAGGCGGAAAAACGCAACTAATGAAAAACTGTTTTTT. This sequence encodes CASSKADRRKNATNEKLFF.

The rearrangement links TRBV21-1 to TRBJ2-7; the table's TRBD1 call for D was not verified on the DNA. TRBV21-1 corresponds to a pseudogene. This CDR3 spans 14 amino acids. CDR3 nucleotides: TGTGCCAGCAGGCAAGACAGGGGCCCCTACGAGCAGTACTTC. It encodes CASRQDRGPYEQYF.

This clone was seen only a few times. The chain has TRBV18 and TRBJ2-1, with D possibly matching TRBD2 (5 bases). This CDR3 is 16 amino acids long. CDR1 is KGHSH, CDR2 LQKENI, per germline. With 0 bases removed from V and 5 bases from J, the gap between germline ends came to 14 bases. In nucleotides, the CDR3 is TGTGCCAGCTCACCACCCGGGATATGGGCAAACAATGAGCAGTTCTTC. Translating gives CASSPPGIWANNEQFF. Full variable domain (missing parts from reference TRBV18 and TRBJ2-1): NAGVMQNPRHLVRRRGQEARLRCSPMKGHSHVYWYRQLPEEGLKFMVYLQKENIIDESGMPKERFSAEFPKEGPSILRIQQVVRGDSAAYFCASSPPGIWANNEQFFGPGTRLTVL.

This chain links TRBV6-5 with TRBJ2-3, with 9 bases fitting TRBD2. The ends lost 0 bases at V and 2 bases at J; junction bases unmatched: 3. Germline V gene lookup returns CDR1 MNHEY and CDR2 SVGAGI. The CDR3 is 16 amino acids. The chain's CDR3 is CASSYSGLAATDTQYF. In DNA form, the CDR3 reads TGTGCCAGCAGTTACTCGGGACTAGCAGCCACAGATACGCAGTATTTT.

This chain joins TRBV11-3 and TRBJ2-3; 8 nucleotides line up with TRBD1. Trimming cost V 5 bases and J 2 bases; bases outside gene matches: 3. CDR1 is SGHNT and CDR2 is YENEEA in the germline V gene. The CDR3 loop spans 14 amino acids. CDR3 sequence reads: CASSKDRDTDTQYF. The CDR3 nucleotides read TGTGCCAGCAGCAAGGACAGGGACACAGATACGCAGTATTTT.

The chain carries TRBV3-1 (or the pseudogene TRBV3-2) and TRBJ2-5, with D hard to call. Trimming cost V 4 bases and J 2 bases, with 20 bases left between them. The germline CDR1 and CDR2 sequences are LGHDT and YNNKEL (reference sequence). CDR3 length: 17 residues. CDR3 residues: CASSRLLANPDQETQYF. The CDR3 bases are TGTGCCAGCAGCCGACTGCTTGCTAACCCTGATCAAGAGACCCAGTACTTC.

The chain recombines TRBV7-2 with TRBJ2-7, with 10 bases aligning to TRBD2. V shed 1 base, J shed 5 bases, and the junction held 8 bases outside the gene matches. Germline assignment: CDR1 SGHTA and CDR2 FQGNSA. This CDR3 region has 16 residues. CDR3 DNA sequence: TGTGCCAGCAGCTTAGTTCGGCTAGCGGGAGCTAACGAGCAGTACTTC. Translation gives CASSLVRLAGANEQYF. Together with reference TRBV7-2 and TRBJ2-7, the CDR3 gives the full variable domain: GAGVSQSPSNKVTEKGKDVELRCDPISGHTALYWYRQSLGQGLEFLIYFQGNSAPDKSGLPSDRFSAERTGGSVSTLTIQRTQQEDSAVYLCASSLVRLAGANEQYFGPGTRLTVT.

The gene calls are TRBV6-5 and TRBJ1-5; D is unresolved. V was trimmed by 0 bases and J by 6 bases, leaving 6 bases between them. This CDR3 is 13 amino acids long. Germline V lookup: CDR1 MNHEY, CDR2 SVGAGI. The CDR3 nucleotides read TGTGCCAGCAGTTACTCTACGGGTCAGCCCCAGCATTTT. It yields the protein CASSYSTGQPQHF.

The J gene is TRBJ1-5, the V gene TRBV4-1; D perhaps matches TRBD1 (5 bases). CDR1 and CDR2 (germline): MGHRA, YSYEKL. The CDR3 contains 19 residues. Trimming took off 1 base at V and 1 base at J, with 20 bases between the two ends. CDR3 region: CASSQGEGRGGLSNQPQHF. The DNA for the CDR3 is TGCGCCAGCAGCCAAGGCGAAGGACGCGGGGGGTTGAGCAATCAGCCCCAGCATTTT.

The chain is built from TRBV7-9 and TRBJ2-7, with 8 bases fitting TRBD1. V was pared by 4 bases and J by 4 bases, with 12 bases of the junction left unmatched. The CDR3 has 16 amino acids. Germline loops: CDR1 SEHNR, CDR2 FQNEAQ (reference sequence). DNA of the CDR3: TGTGCCAGCAGCTCAGAAGACAGGGGTTATTTATACGAGCAGTACTTC. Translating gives CASSSEDRGYLYEQYF.

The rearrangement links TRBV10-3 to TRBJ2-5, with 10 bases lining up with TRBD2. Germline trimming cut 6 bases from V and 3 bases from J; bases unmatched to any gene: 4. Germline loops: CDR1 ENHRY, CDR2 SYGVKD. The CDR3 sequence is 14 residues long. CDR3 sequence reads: CAIRPGLAEETQYF. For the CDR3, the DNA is TGTGCCATCAGACCCGGACTAGCGGAAGAGACCCAGTACTTC.

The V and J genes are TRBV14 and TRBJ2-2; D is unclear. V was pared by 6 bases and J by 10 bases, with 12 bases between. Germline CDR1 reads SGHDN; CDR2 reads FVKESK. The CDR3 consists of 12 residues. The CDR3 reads CASSFLELELFF. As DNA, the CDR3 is TGTGCCAGCAGTTTCCTCGAGTTGGAGCTGTTTTTT.

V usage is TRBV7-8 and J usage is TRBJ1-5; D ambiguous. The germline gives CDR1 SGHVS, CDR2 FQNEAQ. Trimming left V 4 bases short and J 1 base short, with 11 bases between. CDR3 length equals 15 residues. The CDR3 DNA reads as TGTGCCAGCAGCTCCCTGCGGTTCAGCAATCAGCCCCAGCATTTT. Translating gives CASSSLRFSNQPQHF.

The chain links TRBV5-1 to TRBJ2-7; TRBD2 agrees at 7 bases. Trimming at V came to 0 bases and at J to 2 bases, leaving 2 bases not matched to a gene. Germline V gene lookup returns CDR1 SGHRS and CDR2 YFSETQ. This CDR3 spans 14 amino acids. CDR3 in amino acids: CASSLGAGAYEQYF. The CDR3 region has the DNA TGCGCCAGCAGCTTGGGGGCGGGAGCCTACGAGCAGTACTTC.

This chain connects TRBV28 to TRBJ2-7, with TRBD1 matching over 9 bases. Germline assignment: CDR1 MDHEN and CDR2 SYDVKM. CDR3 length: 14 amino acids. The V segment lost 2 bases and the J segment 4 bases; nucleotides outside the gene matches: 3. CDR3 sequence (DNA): TGTGCCAGCAGTTTAGCGGACAGGGGTTACGAGCAGTACTTC. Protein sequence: CASSLADRGYEQYF.

DNA for the CDR3: TGTGCCAGCAGTGGGGACAGGGGGACCTACGAGCAGTACTTC. The encoded protein is CASSGDRGTYEQYF. The J gene is TRBJ2-7, the V gene TRBV5-4, with 11 bases aligning to TRBD1. The CDR3 is 14 amino acids. The ends lost 5 bases at V and 2 bases at J; junction bases unmatched: 3. Germline V gives CDR1 SGHNT, CDR2 YYREEE (reference sequence).

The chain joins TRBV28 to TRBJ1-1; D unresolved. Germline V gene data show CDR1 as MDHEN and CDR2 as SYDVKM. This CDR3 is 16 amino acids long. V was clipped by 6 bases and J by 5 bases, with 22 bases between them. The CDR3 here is CASRFWVVGGRTEAFF. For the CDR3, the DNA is TGTGCCAGCAGGTTTTGGGTAGTAGGAGGACGGACTGAAGCTTTCTTT.

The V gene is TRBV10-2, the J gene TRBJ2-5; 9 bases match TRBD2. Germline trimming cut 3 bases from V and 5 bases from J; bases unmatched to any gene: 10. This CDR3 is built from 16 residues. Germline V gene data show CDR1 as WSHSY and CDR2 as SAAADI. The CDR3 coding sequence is TGCGCCAGCAGTGATATCGGCGGGAGGGCCGGGGAGACCCAGTACTTC. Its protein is CASSDIGGRAGETQYF.

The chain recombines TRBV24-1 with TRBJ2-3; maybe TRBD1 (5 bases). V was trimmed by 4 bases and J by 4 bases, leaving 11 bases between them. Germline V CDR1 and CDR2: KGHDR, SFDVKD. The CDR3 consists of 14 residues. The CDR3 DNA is TGTGCCACCAGTGACACAGGTGGGGCAGATACGCAGTATTTT. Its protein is CATSDTGGADTQYF.

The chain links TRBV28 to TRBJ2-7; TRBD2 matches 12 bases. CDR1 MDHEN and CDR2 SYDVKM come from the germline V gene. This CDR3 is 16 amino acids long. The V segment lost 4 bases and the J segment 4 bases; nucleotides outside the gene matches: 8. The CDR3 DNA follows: TGTGCCAGCAGTTCCCAGACTAGCGGGAGCCATTACGAGCAGTACTTC. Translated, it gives CASSSQTSGSHYEQYF.

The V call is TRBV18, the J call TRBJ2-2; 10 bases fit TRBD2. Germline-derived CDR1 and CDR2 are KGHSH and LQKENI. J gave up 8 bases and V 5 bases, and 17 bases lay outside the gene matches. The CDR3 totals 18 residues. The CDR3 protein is CASSSRLVQREGQGELFF. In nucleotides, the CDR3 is TGTGCCAGCTCATCGAGACTCGTCCAGCGGGAGGGCCAGGGGGAGCTGTTTTTT. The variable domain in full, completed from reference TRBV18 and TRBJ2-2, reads NAGVMQNPRHLVRRRGQEARLRCSPMKGHSHVYWYRQLPEEGLKFMVYLQKENIIDESGMPKERFSAEFPKEGPSILRIQQVVRGDSAAYFCASSSRLVQREGQGELFFGEGSRLTVL.

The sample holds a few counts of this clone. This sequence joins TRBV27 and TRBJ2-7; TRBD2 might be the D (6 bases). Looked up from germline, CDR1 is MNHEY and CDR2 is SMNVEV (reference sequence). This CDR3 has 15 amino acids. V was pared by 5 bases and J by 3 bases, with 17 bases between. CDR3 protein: CASSRIAEGLYEQYF. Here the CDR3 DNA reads TGTGCCAGCAGTCGGATAGCGGAGGGGCTCTACGAGCAGTACTTC.

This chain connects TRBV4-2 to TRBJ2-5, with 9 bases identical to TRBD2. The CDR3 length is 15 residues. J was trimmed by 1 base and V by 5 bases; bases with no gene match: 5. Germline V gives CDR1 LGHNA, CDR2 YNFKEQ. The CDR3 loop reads CASSLGLAPQETQYF. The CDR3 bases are TGTGCCAGCAGCTTGGGACTAGCCCCCCAAGAGACCCAGTACTTC.

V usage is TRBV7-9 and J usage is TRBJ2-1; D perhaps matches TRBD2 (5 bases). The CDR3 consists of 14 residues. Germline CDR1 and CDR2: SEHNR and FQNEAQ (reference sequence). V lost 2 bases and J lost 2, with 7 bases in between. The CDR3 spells CASSLRDTYNEQFF. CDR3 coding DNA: TGTGCCAGCAGCTTACGGGATACCTACAATGAGCAGTTCTTC.

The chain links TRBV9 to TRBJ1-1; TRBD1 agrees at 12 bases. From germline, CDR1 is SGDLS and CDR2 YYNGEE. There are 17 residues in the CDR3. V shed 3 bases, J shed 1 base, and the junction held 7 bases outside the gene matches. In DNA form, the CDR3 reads TGTGCCAGCAGCGCGGGGACAGGGGGCTTGACGAACACTGAAGCTTTCTTT. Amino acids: CASSAGTGGLTNTEAFF.

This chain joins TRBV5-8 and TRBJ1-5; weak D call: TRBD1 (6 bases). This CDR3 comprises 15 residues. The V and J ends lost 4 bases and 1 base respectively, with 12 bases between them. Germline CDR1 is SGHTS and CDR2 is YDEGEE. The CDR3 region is CASSIVGQSNQPQHF. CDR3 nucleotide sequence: TGTGCCAGCAGCATTGTAGGACAGAGCAATCAGCCCCAGCATTTT.